This T cell receptor beta chain was documented in a study of CD8 T cells in Susac syndrome. Negative isolation was used for CD8+ and CD4+ T cells and FACS enrichment for TEMRA cells. Random hexamers were used to reverse transcribe the RNA input (about 0.5 to 1 ug). TCRdb itself ran the immunoSEQ multiplex PCR reads through MiXCR, one entry per CDR3 protein. The repertoire holds hundreds of thousands of distinct CDR3 sequences, about 93% seen once, with around 0.07% in the top ten. Germline V gene data show CDR1 as SGHKS and CDR2 as YYEKEE (reference sequence). This CDR3 region has 16 residues. The ends were cut back, 4 bases at V and 7 bases at J, with 18 bases in the middle.

The receptor's source is a human donor with multiple sclerosis. The chain combines TRBV5-5 with TRBJ1-6; TRBD1 is a possible D gene (6 bases). The sequencing input was CD4+ T cells from PBMCs. For the CDR3, the DNA is TGTGCCAGCAGCCCTAGGGGGGGTGCCTGGAATTCACCCCTCCACTTT. This gives the protein CASSPRGGAWNSPLHF.